One sample yielded the 24 T cell receptor beta chains listed below, sequenced in a study of Ad26.COV2.S vaccination and SARS-CoV-2 variants. Sequencing used immunoSEQ multiplex PCR; TCRdb keeps in-frame clones, though not all of them. The sample has 360,000 or so clones, about nine tenths seen once. Specified treatment: some 19 received Ad26.COV2.S at low or high dose, single or two shots; 5 received placebo; per-sample allocation not given. All samples were drawn on day 63, counting from the first vaccine or placebo injection. The sequences come from peripheral blood, collected in a trial of Ad26.COV2.S vaccine versus placebo. Receptor source: a person aged 18-60 years who received the Ad26.COV2.S COVID-19 vaccine or a placebo.

The gene calls are TRBV18 and TRBJ2-7; D is ambiguous. Germline lookup yields CDR1 KGHSH and CDR2 LQKENI. The CDR3 extends over 12 amino acids. V lost 6 bases to trimming and J lost 0 bases, with 6 bases between them. CDR3 in amino acids: CASSSSSYEQYF. For the CDR3, the DNA is TGTGCCAGCTCGTCCTCCTCCTACGAGCAGTACTTC. The complete variable domain, with remaining parts taken from reference TRBV18 and TRBJ2-7, reads NAGVMQNPRHLVRRRGQEARLRCSPMKGHSHVYWYRQLPEEGLKFMVYLQKENIIDESGMPKERFSAEFPKEGPSILRIQQVVRGDSAAYFCASSSSSYEQYFGPGTRLTVT.

The chain employs TRBV3-1 (or the pseudogene TRBV3-2) and TRBJ2-5, with D unclear. V was pared by 0 bases and J by 1 base, with 9 bases between. CDR1 LGHDT and CDR2 YNNKEL come from the germline V gene (reference sequence). The CDR3 runs 15 residues. The CDR3 sequence is CASSQEARSQETQYF. CDR3 bases: TGTGCCAGCAGCCAAGAGGCCAGAAGCCAAGAGACCCAGTACTTC.

The gene calls are TRBV10-3 and TRBJ2-7; no firm D call. CDR3 length: 11 amino acids. Trimming took 10 bases from V and 5 from J, leaving 12 bases between them. Germline loops: CDR1 ENHRY, CDR2 SYGVKD. The CDR3 loop reads CATSGMDEQYF. In DNA, the CDR3 is TGTGCCACATCTGGTATGGACGAGCAGTACTTC.

The chain combines TRBV18 with TRBJ2-4, with a weak D call TRBD2 (7 bases). The CDR3 covers 15 residues. Per the germline V gene, CDR1 is KGHSH and CDR2 is LQKENI. V shed 3 bases and J shed 6 bases, with 15 bases lying between them. CDR3 nucleotides: TGTGCCAGCTCACCGGGGGCTAGCGGCGCAAACATTCAGTACTTC. Its protein product is CASSPGASGANIQYF.

The V call is TRBV7-2, the J call TRBJ2-7, with 10 bases identical to TRBD1. This CDR3 contains 15 residues. Per the germline V gene, CDR1 is SGHTA and CDR2 is FQGNSA. Trimming removed 5 bases from V and 7 bases from J; junction bases left unmatched: 11. The CDR3 DNA reads as TGTGCCAGCAGCGCGTTTGGGACAGGGGTGTGGGAGCAGTACTTC. It is translated as CASSAFGTGVWEQYF. The entire variable domain, with the rest obtained from reference TRBV7-2 and TRBJ2-7, is as follows: GAGVSQSPSNKVTEKGKDVELRCDPISGHTALYWYRQSLGQGLEFLIYFQGNSAPDKSGLPSDRFSAERTGGSVSTLTIQRTQQEDSAVYLCASSAFGTGVWEQYFGPGTRLTVT.

CDR3 sequence reads: CASSQDAGPTRQPQHF. CDR3 DNA sequence: TGCGCCAGCAGCCAAGATGCCGGCCCGACCAGGCAGCCCCAGCATTTT. The chain uses TRBV4-1 and TRBJ1-5; D is undetermined. The V end was cut by 0 bases, the J end by 7 bases, with 16 bases between. CDR1 and CDR2 (germline): MGHRA, YSYEKL. CDR3 size: 16 residues.

V and J are TRBV7-2 and TRBJ2-7; D gene ambiguous. Germline CDR1 reads SGHTA; CDR2 reads FQGNSA. Trimming shortened V by 2 bases and J by 5 bases, and 10 bases separated the two germline ends. The CDR3 is 13 amino acids. CDR3 bases: TGTGCCAGCAGCTTACCCGTTTACCACGAGCAGTACTTC. This codes for CASSLPVYHEQYF.

V gene TRBV9 combines with J gene TRBJ2-7; D remains unclear. CDR1 and CDR2 from the germline V gene are SGDLS and YYNGEE. The germline V and J ends were trimmed by 3 bases and 1 base, with 11 bases remaining between them. The CDR3 sequence is 14 residues long. The CDR3 nucleotides read TGTGCCAGCAGCGGTAGTGGGGAATCCTACGAGCAGTACTTC. This gives the protein CASSGSGESYEQYF.

This clone was recorded only once. The chain recombines TRBV9 with TRBJ1-1, with D perhaps matching TRBD1 (5 bases). V shed 2 bases and J shed 1 base, with 12 bases lying between them. CDR1 SGDLS and CDR2 YYNGEE come from the germline V gene. This CDR3 spans 15 amino acids. The CDR3 region has the DNA TGTGCCAGCAGCGTGCTGGCGGACAAGAACACTGAAGCTTTCTTT. Encoded protein: CASSVLADKNTEAFF.

The gene calls are TRBV9 and TRBJ2-2, with D tentatively TRBD1 (6 bases). V was pared by 4 bases and J by 8 bases, with 12 bases between. This CDR3 has 13 amino acids. CDR1 SGDLS and CDR2 YYNGEE come from the germline V gene. CDR3 nucleotides: TGTGCCAGCAGCATACAAGGACAGGGGGAGCTGTTTTTT. It is translated as CASSIQGQGELFF.

The genes are TRBV2 and TRBJ1-1, with D possibly TRBD1 on 5 matching bases. Trimming took off 7 bases at V and 4 bases at J, with 19 bases between the two ends. The CDR3 sequence is 15 residues long. The germline V gene encodes CDR1 SNHLY and CDR2 FYNNEI. For the CDR3, the DNA is TGTGCCAGCAAGGGGCTGCAGACGGCGGGCACTGAAGCTTTCTTT. It is translated as CASKGLQTAGTEAFF.

The chain joins TRBV18 to TRBJ1-6; D is undetermined. The length of the CDR3 is 16 residues. The V and J ends lost 2 bases and 0 bases respectively, with 8 bases between them. Germline V lookup: CDR1 KGHSH, CDR2 LQKENI. The CDR3 DNA follows: TGTGCCAGCTCACCAGGGTTGGGCTCCTATAATTCACCCCTCCACTTT. Translating gives CASSPGLGSYNSPLHF.

This chain uses TRBV6-1 with TRBJ2-1, with D maybe TRBD2 (6 bases). This CDR3 has 14 residues. V lost 3 bases, J lost 10 bases, and 16 bases lay in between. The V gene's germline CDR1 is MNHNS and CDR2 SASEGT. The chain's CDR3 is CASSETGLPGEQFF. In nucleotides, the CDR3 is TGTGCCAGCAGTGAGACGGGACTCCCGGGCGAGCAGTTCTTC.

The chain has TRBV6-2 or TRBV6-3 and TRBJ2-4, with D perhaps given as TRBD1 or TRBD2 (5 bases each). The germline V and J ends were trimmed by 2 bases and 12 bases, with 8 bases remaining between them. From germline, CDR1 is MNHEY and CDR2 SVGEGT. The CDR3 is 11 amino acids. The CDR3 bases are TGTGCCAGCAGTTACCGGGGCAGTCAGTACTTC. Translated: CASSYRGSQYF.

This chain uses TRBV5-4 with TRBJ2-1; the D gene is possibly TRBD2 (6 bases). The V end was cut by 4 bases, the J end by 0 bases, with 17 bases between. CDR3 size: 17 residues. Germline values: CDR1 SGHNT, CDR2 YYREEE (reference sequence). The CDR3 loop is CASSPSREKSSYNEQFF. The CDR3 coding sequence is TGTGCCAGCAGCCCTAGCCGGGAGAAGAGCTCCTACAATGAGCAGTTCTTC. Based on the CDR3 plus reference TRBV5-4 and TRBJ2-1, the full variable domain is ETGVTQSPTHLIKTRGQQVTLRCSSQSGHNTVSWYQQALGQGPQFIFQYYREEENGRGNFPPRFSGLQFPNYSSELNVNALELDDSALYLCASSPSREKSSYNEQFFGPGTRLTVL.

The rearrangement joins TRBV6-2 or TRBV6-3 to TRBJ2-5; TRBD1 is a possible D gene (6 bases). The CDR3 has 13 residues. V lost 4 bases to trimming and J lost 4 bases, with 10 bases between them. The germline V gene has CDR1 MNHEY and CDR2 SVGEGT. CDR3 nucleotides: TGTGCCAGCAGTTTAATAGGGGGAGAGACCCAGTACTTC. It specifies CASSLIGGETQYF.

This sequence joins TRBV19 and TRBJ2-4, with 8 bases matching TRBD1. Looked up from germline, CDR1 is LNHDA and CDR2 is SQIVND (reference sequence). V trimming: 3 bases; J trimming: 0 bases; junction bases outside the gene matches: 1. The CDR3 covers 15 residues. CDR3 DNA: TGTGCCAGTAGTATGGACAGGGCAGCCAAAAACATTCAGTACTTC. It translates to CASSMDRAAKNIQYF.

DNA of the CDR3: TGTGCCAGCGGCCCTGGGGGTGCCTATGGCTACACCTTC. It encodes CASGPGGAYGYTF. The gene calls are TRBV6-5 and TRBJ1-2; tentatively, D is TRBD1 (5 bases). Trimming removed 8 bases from V and 4 bases from J, with 14 bases in between. This CDR3 comprises 13 residues. Germline CDR1 reads MNHEY; CDR2 reads SVGAGI.

The rearrangement uses TRBV6-1 and TRBJ1-4; D is unresolved. V was shortened by 4 bases and J by 1 base, with 16 bases between the two germline ends. CDR3 length equals 17 residues. Germline CDR1 and CDR2: MNHNS and SASEGT. The CDR3 DNA is TGTGCCAGCAGTGGTGGTTTCGGGGAACGAACTAATGAAAAACTGTTTTTT. Its translation: CASSGGFGERTNEKLFF.

Concerning this clone: Within the sample, other DNA sequences also encode this same CDR3. V gene TRBV7-3 combines with J gene TRBJ1-1; TRBD1 is a possible D gene (5 bases). The germline V and J ends were trimmed by 5 bases and 2 bases, with 9 bases remaining between them. Germline CDR1 SGHTA, CDR2 FQGTGA. This CDR3 is 13 amino acids long. The CDR3 DNA reads TGTGCCAGCAGCCTGACAGTTAACACTGAAGCTTTCTTT. It codes for CASSLTVNTEAFF. Complete variable domain (other parts from reference TRBV7-3 and TRBJ1-1): GAGVSQTPSNKVTEKGKYVELRCDPISGHTALYWYRQSLGQGPEFLIYFQGTGAADDSGLPNDRFFAVRPEGSVSTLKIQRTERGDSAVYLCASSLTVNTEAFFGQGTRLTVV.

The J gene is TRBJ2-7, the V gene TRBV10-2; 12 bases agree with TRBD1. The CDR3 contains 16 residues. The ends lost 2 bases at V and 8 bases at J; junction bases unmatched: 10. In germline, CDR1 is WSHSY, CDR2 SAAADI. Written as DNA, the CDR3 is TGCGCCAGCAGTGAGATCCTCTCAGGGACAGGGGGCCAGCAGTACTTC. Amino acid sequence: CASSEILSGTGGQQYF.

The CDR3 reads CASSHAGTGKAYEQYF. In DNA form, the CDR3 reads TGTGCCAGCAGTCATGCTGGGACAGGGAAAGCCTACGAGCAGTACTTC. The chain combines TRBV28 with TRBJ2-7; 9 nucleotides match TRBD1. J was trimmed by 2 bases and V by 5 bases; bases with no gene match: 10. The CDR3 sequence is 16 residues long. Looked up from germline, CDR1 is MDHEN and CDR2 is SYDVKM.

Concerning this clone itself: Other DNA sequences within the sample encode an identical CDR3. The rearrangement joins TRBV12-3 or TRBV12-4 to TRBJ2-2; D unclear. The V gene lost 1 base and the J gene lost 8 bases, with 8 bases spanning the gap. This CDR3 has 13 residues. CDR3 DNA: TGTGCCAGCAGTTTAGGTGTCCCTGGGGAGCTGTTTTTT. Its protein product is CASSLGVPGELFF.

This clone was observed a single time. CDR3 nucleotides: TGTGCCAGCAGCGCACAGGGGGGGGTCTCCGAGCAGTACTTC. Amino acid sequence: CASSAQGGVSEQYF. The V gene is TRBV9, the J gene TRBJ2-7; D possibly corresponds to TRBD1 (8 bases). Trimming took 3 bases from V and 6 from J, leaving 16 bases between them. The CDR3 extends over 14 amino acids. The germline gives CDR1 SGDLS, CDR2 YYNGEE.